This TCR beta chain was observed in a study of cytomegalovirus exposure and HLA in healthy donors (dated by TCRdb to 2015 to 2018). For the study in its entirety: An earlier analysis of several hundred of the donors reported roughly 270 Gb of sequence data and approximately 110 million unique TCR beta sequences from 190 million or so T cells. An early release covering 550 to 650 HLA-typed donors comprised approximately 300 gigabases of sequencing data and around 80 million unique TCR sequences. Of the approximately 400 genotyped donors, 81% fell in the genetic ancestry cluster associated with self-reported Caucasian donors. The aim of the study was to test whether cataloging public T cell receptors could identify signatures of past pathogen exposure. Using immunosequencing, the study profiled T cell repertoires from 666 subjects and related those repertoires to cytomegalovirus serostatus. In addition to the first cohort of hundreds of subjects, a separate validation cohort of approximately 120 different subjects was used. To predict cytomegalovirus infection status, the study combined high-throughput TCR immunosequencing, statistical association of individual TCRs with disease status, and machine learning. To study patterns of TCR occurrence, a later analysis re-analyzed previously published TCR beta repertoires from several hundred donors and added high-resolution HLA genotyping. The later analysis used no new phenotypic data to find candidate immune exposures, relying instead on TCR beta sequences and their occurrence across donors. An earlier analysis of 450 to 750 of the donors used high-throughput TCR beta sequencing to judge whether each TCR beta V gene segment behaved as functional or pseudogenic. Alongside the repertoire data, information on donor age, sex, ethnicity and CMV serostatus was compiled. A later genetic analysis took genome-wide SNP genotypes for about 55% of the 666 donors and used that subset as a discovery cohort. Every repertoire in the discovery cohort had been generated on one and the same sequencing platform. HLA typing covered class I and class II loci at four-digit resolution. The number of donors typed differed by locus, with roughly 620-630 for A, B, C, DRB1 and DQB1, around 560 for DQA1, 600 to 610 for DPA1, and some 470 for DPB1. Because of strong linkage in the cohort, roughly 5 DR-DQ haplotypes were treated as single units for association and clustering. Among some 410 genotyped donors of the cohort, an average of around 240,000 unique TCR beta nucleotide sequences were sequenced per donor, roughly 20% of them non-productive.

The paper's findings and limits, for the study overall: The study gave a list of some 150 TCR beta chains associated with cytomegalovirus. In a later analysis, the rate of TCR association differed among HLA loci, with DRB1 alleles having the most associated TCRs and HLA-C alleles having the fewest. Compared with equally common non-associated chains, HLA-associated TCR beta chains in a later analysis were more clonally expanded and had lower generation probabilities. It was suggested by the authors that the approach could potentially be generalized to other disease states and immunological phenotypes. A later genetic analysis reported fewer N-insertions in productive TCRs among donors in an Asian-associated ancestry cluster than the roughly 720-donor mean. For the cohort, immune exposure information was limited to CMV serostatus. Because the 87-base-pair reads could not distinguish some IMGT-functional V segments, including TRBV6-2 and TRBV6-3, those segments were excluded. Because counts were too low, approximately 18 rarely observed V segments, including chromosome 9 orphons, were excluded from the earlier analysis of under 650 of the donors. When HLA alleles, especially DR and DQ, strongly co-occurred, attributing TCR associations to individual alleles was difficult. Because some donors lacked HLA typing at each locus, the association tests relied only on the typed subset. In an earlier analysis of a few hundred of the donors, most TCR beta V segments were observed in productive rearrangements about 90% or about 30% of the time, broadly matching IMGT annotations. In vitro tests confirmed that a few of the cytomegalovirus-associated TCR beta chains recognize cytomegalovirus antigens. In both the original and validation cohorts, the classifier was reported to diagnose cytomegalovirus status with high specificity and sensitivity. Linkage disequilibrium might explain the correlated functional status among segregating V segments, but an unknown experimental factor could not be excluded. The cohort was sequenced for TCR beta chains only, and without alpha or paired-chain data the features that could be detected were limited. An association between a missense DCLRE1C variant and V-gene and J-gene trimming of TCR beta chains was found in a later genetic analysis and replicated in an independent cohort. According to a later analysis, parvovirus B19, influenza, CMV and Epstein-Barr virus appeared linked to several top co-occurrence clusters. A cluster of highly shared sequence variants was judged likely to represent a technical artifact of the sequencing pipeline. Roughly uniform sequencing depth across donors was assumed in presence/absence analyses, although this assumption may not hold. A further reported finding was that TCR beta sequences accurately predicted the HLA-A and HLA-B alleles for most subjects in the first cohort. Most TCR sequences were observed very rarely across donors, whereas some public TCRs were present in many individuals. In a later analysis, most CMV-associated TCR beta chains were found to appear HLA-restricted, with HLA associations seemingly driven largely by CMV exposure. Specific HLA alleles were associated with more than 15,000 TCR beta sequences at a false discovery rate of 0.05 in a later analysis.

Taken from the germline V gene (reference sequence), the CDR1 and CDR2 loops are SEHNR and FQNEAQ. Counted from cysteine to phenylalanine, this CDR3 has 16 amino acids. Just the 48-base CDR3 DNA is kept, in frame starting at base 1. The germline ends are 11 bases apart after V is trimmed by 1 base and J by 1 base. This clone has a single count. No antigen is known for it. There are no base qualities to consult, and no much larger clone falls within one base. The library was produced with the immunoSEQ multiplex PCR assay. For the multiplex PCR, a mixture combining 60 forward primers for TCR Vbeta segments and 13 reverse primers for TCR Jbeta segments was used. A multiplex PCR assay on genomic DNA amplified the CDR3 region of rearranged TCR beta genes. Amplified TCR beta libraries were sequenced as 87-base-pair reads on the Illumina HiSeq System. Under the source paper's analysis protocol: A later analysis tallied tens of millions of unique TCR beta chains across the 666 repertoires, and approximately 9.9 million of those chains were shared by two or more donors. Raw reads were error-corrected and collapsed into unique sequences by a nearest-neighbor algorithm in which closely related sequences were merged to remove PCR and sequencing errors. CDR3 sequences were aligned to IMGT reference sequences to assign V, D and J gene segments. For a sequence to be retained, a match of at least six nucleotides to both a V gene segment and a J gene segment was required. Rearrangements were classified as productive when the CDR3 lacked stop codons and remained in frame with V and J, and all other rearrangements were classified as non-productive. Following IMGT convention, CDR3 was defined as the stretch from the second conserved V-encoded cysteine to the conserved J-encoded phenylalanine. The earlier analysis of about 640 of the donors excluded any sequence lacking an unambiguous match to a single V gene segment. An earlier analysis of about 600 of the donors called V segments functional above 56.7% productive rearrangements and segregating when the between-donor standard deviation exceeded 5%. To diagnose cytomegalovirus status from the catalog of TCR beta chain sequences, a statistical classification framework was built. V and J gene assignment, in a later analysis, came from comparing TCR nucleotide sequences with IMGT/GENE-DB human TR gene sequences. In a later analysis, CDR3 sequences and most-parsimonious VDJ recombination scenarios were assigned using the TCRdist pipeline. In a later analysis, each TCR beta chain was defined by its CDR3 amino acid sequence together with its V-gene family, and reads without a unique V-gene family were excluded. A later analysis removed several hundred highly shared, low-generation-probability nucleotide sequences to deal with suspected cross-contamination and a sequencing artifact. A later analysis calculated a clonal expansion index for each public chain from normalized within-repertoire ranks of inferred template counts. In a later analysis, generation probabilities were computed using a VDJ recombination model fitted to out-of-frame rearrangements, and the results were checked against IGoR. In a later analysis, TCR-TCR, TCR-HLA and TCR-CMV co-occurrence was scored with hypergeometric tests, and a repertoire-size bias correction was applied to TCR pairs. To estimate false discovery rates, a later analysis permuted the HLA or CMV assignments 20 times. In a later analysis, co-occurring TCRs were grouped using DBSCAN, and TCRdist sequence similarity was added for clustering within HLA-allele-positive subsets. Repertoires with fewer than 30,000 or more than 120,000 public chains, plus five repertoires with anomalous nucleotide sharing, were excluded from co-occurrence clustering. TCRdb obtained this table from immuneACCESS and retained in-frame rearrangements with V and J assigned. These tables miss some clones; where compared with another copy, unresolved V genes account for less than half of the shortfall, and the remainder is unexplained. The DNA was the basis for D and trimming; V, J and clone size are from that table. This sample lists some 130,000 clones; 80% were detected once. The ten largest make up about 0.94% of the sample.

In total, over 600 healthy bone marrow donors made up the cohort. At the time of sampling, all cohort members were nominally healthy, though unrecorded immune exposures were likely present. Of the approximately 670 cohort members, around 290 had a positive CMV serostatus and just over 350 had a negative one, while no CMV serostatus was recorded for the donor. Every donor gave a peripheral blood sample, and the peripheral blood mononuclear cells from that sample were used for TCR beta sequencing. The Qiagen DNeasy Blood Extraction Kit was used to extract genomic DNA from the blood cell samples. The chain is encoded by TRBV7-9 joined to TRBJ2-1; the D gene is perhaps TRBD2, on 6 matching bases. The TCR was taken from a human donor in good health. Sequencing was carried out using PBMCs. CDR3 reads: CASSLGWRGSYNEQFF. The DNA reads TGTGCCAGCAGCTTAGGTTGGCGGGGTTCCTACAATGAGCAGTTCTTC.